This paragraph covers one T cell receptor beta chain sequence. Its antigen remains unidentified. This entry comes from a study of cytomegalovirus exposure and HLA in healthy donors. Study-wide context: The same platform as the roughly 700 first-cohort repertoires was used for the roughly 130 validation repertoires, a later analysis reported.

Sequencing was performed with immunoSEQ multiplex PCR; in TCRdb, only in-frame clones are kept and a portion is missing. The repertoire has over 250,000 clones, 70% to 90% of them found once; the top ten carry over 0.95%. Study observations and caveats: Published work reported that the classifier diagnosed cytomegalovirus status with high specificity and sensitivity. A few chains tied to CMV proved CMV antigen-specific in vitro. Rarity marked most TCR sequences, yet some public TCRs occurred in many donors.

Germline V lookup: CDR1 SEHNR, CDR2 FQNEAQ (reference sequence). V lost 3 bases, J lost 1 base, and 5 bases stayed unmatched. The CDR3 has 15 residues. The specimen was PBMCs. The genes are TRBV7-9 and TRBJ2-7; 8 bases align to TRBD2. The source of this sequence is a woman in her late teens or twenties in good health and CMV-seronegative. The CDR3 is CASSFLGLESYEQYF. The CDR3 DNA reads TGTGCCAGCAGCTTCCTGGGACTAGAATCCTACGAGCAGTACTTC.